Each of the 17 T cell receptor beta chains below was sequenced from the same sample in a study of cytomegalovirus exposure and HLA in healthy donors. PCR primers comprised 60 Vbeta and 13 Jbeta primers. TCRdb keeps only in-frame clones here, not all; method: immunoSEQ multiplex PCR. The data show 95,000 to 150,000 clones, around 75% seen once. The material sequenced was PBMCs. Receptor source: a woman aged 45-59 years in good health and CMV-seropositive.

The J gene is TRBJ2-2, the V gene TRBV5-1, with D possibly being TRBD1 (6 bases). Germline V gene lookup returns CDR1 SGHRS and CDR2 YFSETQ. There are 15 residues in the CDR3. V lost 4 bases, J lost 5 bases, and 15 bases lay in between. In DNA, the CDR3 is TGCGCCAGCAGCCGACAGGAAAGGAGAACCGGGGAGCTGTTTTTT. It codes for CASSRQERRTGELFF.

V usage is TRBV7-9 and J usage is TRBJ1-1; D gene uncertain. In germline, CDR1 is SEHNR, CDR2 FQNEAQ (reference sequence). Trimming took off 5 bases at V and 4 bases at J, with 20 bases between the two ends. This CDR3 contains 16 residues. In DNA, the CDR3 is TGTGCCAGCAGCCCTATTCCAGTGACGGGAGGCACTGAAGCTTTCTTT. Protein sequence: CASSPIPVTGGTEAFF.

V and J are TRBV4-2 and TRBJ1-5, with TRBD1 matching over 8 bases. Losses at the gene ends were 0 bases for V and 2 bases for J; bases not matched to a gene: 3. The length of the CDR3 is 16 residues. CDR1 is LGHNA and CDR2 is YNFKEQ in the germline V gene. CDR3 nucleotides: TGTGCCAGCAGCCAAGATTTGGGACAGGGCAATCAGCCCCAGCATTTT. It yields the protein CASSQDLGQGNQPQHF.

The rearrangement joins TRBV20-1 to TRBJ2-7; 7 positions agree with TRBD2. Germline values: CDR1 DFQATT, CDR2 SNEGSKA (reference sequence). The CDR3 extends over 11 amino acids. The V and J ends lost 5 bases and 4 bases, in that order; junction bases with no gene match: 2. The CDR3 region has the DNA TGCAGTGCTCTCGGGGGGTACGAGCAGTACTTC. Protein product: CSALGGYEQYF.

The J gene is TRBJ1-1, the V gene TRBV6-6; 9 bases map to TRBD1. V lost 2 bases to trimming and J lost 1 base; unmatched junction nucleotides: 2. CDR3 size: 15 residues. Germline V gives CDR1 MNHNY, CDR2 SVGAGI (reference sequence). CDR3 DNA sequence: TGTGCCAGCAGTTACCCGGACAGGGGGAACACTGAAGCTTTCTTT. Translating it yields CASSYPDRGNTEAFF.

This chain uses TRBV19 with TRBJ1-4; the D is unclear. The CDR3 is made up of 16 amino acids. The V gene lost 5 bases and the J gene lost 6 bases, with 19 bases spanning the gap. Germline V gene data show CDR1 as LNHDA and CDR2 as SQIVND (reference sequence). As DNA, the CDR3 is TGTGCCAGTAGTGGAATTACAGCCGCTCAGGATGAAAAACTGTTTTTT. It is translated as CASSGITAAQDEKLFF.

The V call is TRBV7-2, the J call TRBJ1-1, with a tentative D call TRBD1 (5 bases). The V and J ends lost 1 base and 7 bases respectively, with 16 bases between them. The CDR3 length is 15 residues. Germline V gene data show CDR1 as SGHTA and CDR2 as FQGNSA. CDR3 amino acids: CASSLDRRAAGEAFF. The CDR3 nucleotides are TGTGCCAGCAGCTTAGACCGCAGGGCCGCTGGTGAAGCTTTCTTT. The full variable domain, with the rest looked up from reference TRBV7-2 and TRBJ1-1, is GAGVSQSPSNKVTEKGKDVELRCDPISGHTALYWYRQSLGQGLEFLIYFQGNSAPDKSGLPSDRFSAERTGGSVSTLTIQRTQQEDSAVYLCASSLDRRAAGEAFFGQGTRLTVV.

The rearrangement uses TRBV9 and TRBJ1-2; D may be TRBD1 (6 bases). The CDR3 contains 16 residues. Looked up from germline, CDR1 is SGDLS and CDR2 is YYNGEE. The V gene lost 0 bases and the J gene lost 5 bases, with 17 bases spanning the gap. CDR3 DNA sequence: TGTGCCAGCAGCGTAGGGGGGGGCAGGGGAGAGTATGGCTACACCTTC. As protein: CASSVGGGRGEYGYTF.

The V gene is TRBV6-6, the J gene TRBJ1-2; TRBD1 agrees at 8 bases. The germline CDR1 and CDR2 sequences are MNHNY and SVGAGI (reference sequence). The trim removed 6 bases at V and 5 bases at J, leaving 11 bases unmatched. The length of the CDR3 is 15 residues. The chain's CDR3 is CASSSQGAQLYGYTF. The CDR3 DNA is TGTGCCAGCAGCTCGCAGGGGGCCCAATTATATGGCTACACCTTC.

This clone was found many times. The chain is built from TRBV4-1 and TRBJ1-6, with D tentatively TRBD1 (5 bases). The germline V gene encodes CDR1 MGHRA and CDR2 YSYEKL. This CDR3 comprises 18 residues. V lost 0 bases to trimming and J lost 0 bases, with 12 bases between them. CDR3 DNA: TGCGCCAGCAGCCAAGAGGCCCCCCAGGGCTCCTATAATTCACCCCTCCACTTT. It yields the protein CASSQEAPQGSYNSPLHF.

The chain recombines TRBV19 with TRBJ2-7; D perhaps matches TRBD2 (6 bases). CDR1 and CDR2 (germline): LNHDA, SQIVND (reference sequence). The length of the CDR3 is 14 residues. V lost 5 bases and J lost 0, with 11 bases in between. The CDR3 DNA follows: TGTGCCAGTAGTCCTCAGACTAGCTCCTACGAGCAGTACTTC. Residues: CASSPQTSSYEQYF. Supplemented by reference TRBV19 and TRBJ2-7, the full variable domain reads DGGITQSPKYLFRKEGQNVTLSCEQNLNHDAMYWYRQDPGQGLRLIYYSQIVNDFQKGDIAEGYSVSREKKESFPLTVTSAQKNPTAFYLCASSPQTSSYEQYFGPGTRLTVT.

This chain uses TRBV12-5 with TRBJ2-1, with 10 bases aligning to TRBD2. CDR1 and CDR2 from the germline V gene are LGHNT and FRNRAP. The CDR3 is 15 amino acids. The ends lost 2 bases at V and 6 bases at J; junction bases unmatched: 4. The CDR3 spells CASGLRLAGVNEQFF. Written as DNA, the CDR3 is TGTGCTAGTGGTTTGAGGCTAGCGGGGGTCAATGAGCAGTTCTTC.

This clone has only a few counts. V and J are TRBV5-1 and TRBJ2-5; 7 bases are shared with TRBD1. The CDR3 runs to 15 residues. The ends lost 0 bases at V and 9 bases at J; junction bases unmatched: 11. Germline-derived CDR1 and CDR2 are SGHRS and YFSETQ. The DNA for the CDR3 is TGCGCCAGCAGCTTGGAGACTATCCCTCAGGGGGCCCAGTACTTC. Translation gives CASSLETIPQGAQYF.

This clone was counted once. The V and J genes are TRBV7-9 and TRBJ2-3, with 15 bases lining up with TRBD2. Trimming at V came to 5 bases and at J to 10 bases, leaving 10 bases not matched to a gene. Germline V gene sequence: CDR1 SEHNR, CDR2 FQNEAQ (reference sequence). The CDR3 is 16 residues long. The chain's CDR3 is CASSQWTSGGAMAQYF. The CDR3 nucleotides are TGTGCCAGCAGCCAATGGACTAGCGGGGGGGCCATGGCGCAGTATTTT.

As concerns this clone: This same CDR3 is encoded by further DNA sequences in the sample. The CDR3: CASSPTGQGRETQYF. Here the CDR3 DNA reads TGTGCCAGCTCACCTACTGGACAGGGACGAGAGACCCAGTACTTC. The J gene is TRBJ2-5, the V gene TRBV18, with 8 positions matching TRBD1. Germline loops: CDR1 KGHSH, CDR2 LQKENI. Germline trimming cut 3 bases from V and 4 bases from J; bases unmatched to any gene: 7. CDR3 length: 15 residues.

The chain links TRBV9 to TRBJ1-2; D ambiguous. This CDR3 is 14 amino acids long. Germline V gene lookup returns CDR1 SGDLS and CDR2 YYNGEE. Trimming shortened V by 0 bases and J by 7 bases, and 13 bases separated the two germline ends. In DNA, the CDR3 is TGTGCCAGCAGCGTAGGAGGCAGTACCTTTGGCTACACCTTC. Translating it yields CASSVGGSTFGYTF.

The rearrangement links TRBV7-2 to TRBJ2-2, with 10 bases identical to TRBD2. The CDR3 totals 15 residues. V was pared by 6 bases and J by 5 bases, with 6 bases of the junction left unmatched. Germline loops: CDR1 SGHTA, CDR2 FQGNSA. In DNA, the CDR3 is TGTGCCAGCAGAAAAAGCGGGGGGGCGACCGGGGAGCTGTTTTTT. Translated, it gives CASRKSGGATGELFF.